The text below deals with one TCR beta chain. The antigen is unknown. This entry is derived from a study of T cells in localized non-small cell lung cancer. This CDR3 has 15 residues. The method was immunoSEQ multiplex PCR; TCRdb's version includes in-frame clones alone and lacks a portion of them. The repertoire holds tens of thousands of clones, with approximately 82% as singletons. General study points: Detection in adjacent lung was observed for a median about 50 of the top 100 tumor clones. With higher T cell density in blood came longer overall survival. The study found T cell clonality highest in uninvolved adjacent lung, above tumor.

The rearrangement links TRBV21-1 to TRBJ1-6; TRBD1, the table's D call, was not compared with the DNA. TRBV21-1 is a pseudogene locus. This clonotype was obtained from a female donor older than 55 with stage II squamous cell lung carcinoma. This material consisted of peripheral blood, taken before any cancer treatment. The CDR3 DNA sequence: TGTGCCAGCAGCAAATGCAGGGGAAATAATTCACCCCTCCACTTT. Protein product: CASSKCRGNNSPLHF.